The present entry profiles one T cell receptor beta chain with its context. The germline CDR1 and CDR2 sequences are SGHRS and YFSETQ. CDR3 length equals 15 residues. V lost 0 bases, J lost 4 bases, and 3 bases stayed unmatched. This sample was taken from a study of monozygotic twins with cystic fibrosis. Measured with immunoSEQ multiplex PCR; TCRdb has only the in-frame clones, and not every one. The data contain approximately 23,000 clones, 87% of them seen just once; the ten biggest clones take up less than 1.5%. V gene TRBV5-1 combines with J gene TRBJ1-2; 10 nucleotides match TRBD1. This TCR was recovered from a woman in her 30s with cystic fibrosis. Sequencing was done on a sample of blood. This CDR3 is CASSLGTGGLYGYTF. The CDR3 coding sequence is TGCGCCAGCAGCTTGGGGACAGGGGGACTCTATGGCTACACCTTC. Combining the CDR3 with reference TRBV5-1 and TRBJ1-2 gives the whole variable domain KAGVTQTPRYLIKTRGQQVTLSCSPISGHRSVSWYQQTPGQGLQFLFEYFSETQRNKGNFPGRFSGRQFSNSRSEMNVSTLELGDSALYLCASSLGTGGLYGYTFGSGTRLTVV.